The rows below give T cell receptor beta chains drawn from one sample of a study of cytomegalovirus exposure and HLA in healthy donors. Profiling relied on immunoSEQ multiplex PCR, and the TCRdb table lists in-frame clones only, not all of them. This sample yields under 200,000 clones, of which about 70% are seen a single time; less than 2% belongs to the top ten. Sequencing was done on a sample of PBMCs. The receptors come from a woman under 40 in good health and CMV-seronegative. Both conserved end residues are part of each CDR3. A D gene is named only where the DNA matches it firmly. Rows give clone size only sometimes, using once, few, many, or a class for an expanded clone.

>.|TRBV4-1|TRBJ1-5|.
CASSPHGRGNQPQHF
TGCGCCAGCAGCCCCCATGGGAGGGGTAATCAGCCCCAGCATTTT
>TRBD1|TRBV15|TRBJ1-2|few
CATSRGTGGKDYGYTF
TGTGCCACCAGCAGAGGAACAGGGGGCAAGGACTATGGCTACACCTTC
>.|TRBV29-1|TRBJ2-7|.
CSVDIGGYEQYF
TGCAGCGTTGACATAGGGGGTTACGAGCAGTACTTC
>.|TRBV9|TRBJ1-2|.
CASSGSTGFANYGYTF
TGTGCCAGCAGCGGATCTACAGGGTTCGCTAACTATGGCTACACCTTC
>TRBD1|TRBV6-5|TRBJ1-5|.
CASSYSQGADNQPQHF
TGTGCCAGCAGTTACTCCCAGGGGGCTGACAATCAGCCCCAGCATTTT
>.|TRBV5-6|TRBJ1-2|.
CASSLSAHRPNYGYTF
TGTGCCAGCAGCTTGAGCGCCCACCGTCCTAACTATGGCTACACCTTC
>.|TRBV19|TRBJ1-6|.
CASSTTGWNSPLHF
TGTGCCAGTAGTACCACAGGGTGGAATTCACCCCTCCACTTT
>TRBD2|TRBV5-1|TRBJ2-5|.
CASKLAGAQETQYF
TGCGCCAGCAAACTAGCGGGGGCCCAAGAGACCCAGTACTTC
>TRBD2|TRBV6-6|TRBJ2-5|.
CASTLAGGTETQYF
TGTGCCAGCACGCTAGCGGGGGGGACGGAGACCCAGTACTTC
>TRBD1|TRBV7-8|TRBJ2-5|.
CASSLGRWTGSETQYF
TGTGCCAGCAGCCTGGGGCGGTGGACAGGGTCGGAGACCCAGTACTTC
>TRBD1|TRBV6-5|TRBJ2-3|many
CASSYGQAVDTQYF
TGTGCCAGCAGTTACGGACAGGCTGTGGATACGCAGTATTTT
>.|TRBV6-1|TRBJ1-2|.
CASRRSGEGGYGYTF
TGTGCCAGCAGGAGGTCGGGGGAGGGGGGCTATGGCTACACCTTC
>TRBD2|TRBV23-1|TRBJ2-7|.
CASSQLLAGGRYEQYF
TGCGCCAGCAGCCAACTCCTAGCGGGAGGTCGCTACGAGCAGTACTTC
>.|TRBV18|TRBJ2-7|few
CASSPRAGGSYEQYF
TGTGCCAGCTCACCACGGGCAGGGGGGTCCTACGAGCAGTACTTC
>.|TRBV5-1|TRBJ1-2|.
CATRTSTHYYEGYTF
TGCGCCACTCGCACCTCGACTCACTATTATGAGGGCTACACCTTC
>TRBD1|TRBV5-5|TRBJ2-7|.
CASSLAGGSYEQYF
TGTGCCAGCAGCTTGGCAGGGGGTAGCTACGAGCAGTACTTC
>.|TRBV11-1|TRBJ1-1|.
CASSLDGRATEAFF
TGTGCCAGCAGCTTAGATGGCAGGGCCACTGAAGCTTTCTTT
>.|TRBV4-2|TRBJ2-7|few
CASSQDNYEQYF
TGTGCCAGCAGTCAAGATAACTACGAGCAGTACTTC
>TRBD1|TRBV10-2|TRBJ2-2|.
CASSVSGTGPPGELFF
TGCGCCAGCAGTGTATCCGGGACAGGTCCACCCGGGGAGCTGTTTTTT
>.|TRBV19|TRBJ1-1|.
CASSIFGGWNTEAFF
TGTGCCAGTAGTATTTTTGGGGGCTGGAACACTGAAGCTTTCTTT
>TRBD1|TRBV6-6|TRBJ1-1|.
CASRPSDRGRTEAFF
TGTGCCAGCAGACCCTCGGACAGGGGGAGAACTGAAGCTTTCTTT
>TRBD2|TRBV7-9|TRBJ2-7|.
CASSRAYGGSYEQYF
TGTGCCAGCAGCCGAGCTTACGGGGGGTCCTACGAGCAGTACTTC
>TRBD1|TRBV4-2|TRBJ2-5|.
CASSHSGTGKETQYF
TGTGCCAGCAGCCACTCCGGGACAGGGAAAGAGACCCAGTACTTC
>TRBD2|TRBV7-3|TRBJ2-3|.
CASNLGGSSTDTQYF
TGTGCCAGCAACCTGGGCGGGAGTAGCACAGATACGCAGTATTTT
>TRBD2|TRBV9|TRBJ2-3|.
CASSVALAGGPSTDTQYF
TGTGCCAGCAGCGTAGCTTTAGCGGGGGGGCCTAGCACAGATACGCAGTATTTT
>.|TRBV11-3|TRBJ2-2|.
CASSPGFSNTGELFF
TGTGCCAGCAGCCCGGGGTTTTCTAACACCGGGGAGCTGTTTTTT
>TRBD2|TRBV5-4|TRBJ2-5|few
CASSLRGLAGETQYF
TGTGCCAGCAGCCTCCGGGGACTAGCGGGGGAGACCCAGTACTTC
>TRBD1|TRBV5-8|TRBJ2-5|.
CASSLGVGDSSEETQYF
TGTGCCAGCAGCTTGGGGGTAGGGGACAGCAGTGAAGAGACCCAGTACTTC
>.|TRBV28|TRBJ2-7|.
CASSSEYEQYF
TGTGCCAGCAGTTCCGAGTACGAGCAGTACTTC
>.|TRBV19|TRBJ2-2|.
CASSVRDREVGELFF
TGTGCCAGTAGCGTCCGAGACAGGGAGGTCGGGGAGCTGTTTTTT
>TRBD2|TRBV7-2|TRBJ2-5|.
CASSPILGTSGKETQYF
TGTGCCAGCAGCCCCATATTGGGGACTAGCGGGAAAGAGACCCAGTACTTC
>.|TRBV19|TRBJ2-1|.
CASSPGLEYNEQFF
TGTGCCAGTAGTCCCGGCCTGGAGTACAATGAGCAGTTCTTC
>TRBD1|TRBV12-5|TRBJ2-7|once
CASGWDRLGSEQYF
TGTGCTAGTGGCTGGGACAGGTTAGGGAGCGAGCAGTACTTC